Listed below are T cell receptor beta chains from one sample, sequenced in a study of blood T cell repertoires in COVID-19. The repertoire was sequenced with immunoSEQ multiplex PCR; TCRdb's copy has only in-frame clones and lacks some. The repertoire has 65,000 to 75,000 clones, roughly 90% of them found once; the top ten carry around 4.4%. The sequenced material came from peripheral blood. Every receptor here comes from a man aged 50 or older with active COVID-19. CDR3s include the opening cysteine and the closing phenylalanine or tryptophan. Fields, in order: V gene, J gene, D gene, clone size, CDR3 protein, CDR3 DNA. The D gene is left open where the match is weak. Clone size is given for some rows only: seen once, a few or many times, or a class if the clone is expanded.

>TRBV5-1|TRBJ2-2|NA|NA
CASSLVTANTGELFF
TGCGCCAGCAGCTTGGTGACAGCGAACACCGGGGAGCTGTTTTTT
>TRBV28|TRBJ2-2|NA|once
CASSTRDIPTGELFF
TGTGCCAGCAGTACCCGGGACATACCCACCGGGGAGCTGTTTTTT
>TRBV28|TRBJ1-2|TRBD1|few
CASSLEGAAGDGYTF
TGTGCCAGCAGTTTAGAGGGGGCGGCGGGTGATGGCTACACCTTC
>TRBV6-4|TRBJ1-2|TRBD1|many
CASPQGEGYTF
TGTGCCAGCCCACAGGGGGAGGGCTACACCTTC
>TRBV11-2|TRBJ1-5|NA|NA
CASSLTSNQPQHF
TGTGCCAGCAGCTTAACAAGCAATCAGCCCCAGCATTTT
>TRBV5-6|TRBJ2-5|TRBD1|NA
CASSFYRGRETQYF
TGTGCCAGCAGCTTTTACAGGGGGAGGGAGACCCAGTACTTC
>TRBV7-9|TRBJ2-1|NA|once
CASSSTSDRRLYNEQFF
TGTGCCAGCAGCTCAACTTCAGACAGACGACTTTACAATGAGCAGTTCTTC
>TRBV11-3|TRBJ1-1|NA|NA
CASSLDLAPPTNTEAFF
TGTGCCAGCAGCTTAGATCTTGCACCCCCTACGAACACTGAAGCTTTCTTT
>TRBV6-6|TRBJ1-4|TRBD1|NA
CASSSGGIILFF
TGTGCCAGCAGTTCAGGGGGCATAATACTGTTTTTT
>TRBV7-2|TRBJ2-5|TRBD2|NA
CASSHTSGGGQETQYF
TGTGCCAGCAGCCACACTAGCGGAGGGGGGCAAGAGACCCAGTACTTC
>TRBV7-6|TRBJ2-5|TRBD1|NA
CASSQPGQGVETQYF
TGTGCCAGCAGTCAACCGGGACAGGGGGTTGAGACCCAGTACTTC
>TRBV30|TRBJ1-6|TRBD1|NA
CAWGTGENDSPLHF
TGTGCCTGGGGGACAGGGGAAAATGATTCACCCCTCCACTTT
>TRBV5-1|TRBJ1-2|NA|NA
CASSEDGQGYGGYTF
TGCGCCAGCAGCGAGGATGGGCAGGGGTACGGTGGCTACACCTTC
>TRBV7-8|TRBJ1-5|NA|NA
CASSIYSGNQPQHF
TGTGCCAGCAGCATATACTCCGGCAATCAGCCCCAGCATTTT
>TRBV2|TRBJ1-5|NA|few
CASSESGGPQHF
TGTGCCAGCAGTGAATCCGGGGGGCCCCAGCATTTT
>TRBV7-9|TRBJ1-1|NA|NA
CASRGGWSTEAFF
TGTGCCAGCAGGGGAGGGTGGAGCACTGAAGCTTTCTTT
>TRBV7-2|TRBJ1-3|TRBD1|once
CASSLRQGSGNTIYF
TGTGCCAGCAGCTTGAGACAGGGCTCTGGAAACACCATATATTTT
>TRBV18|TRBJ2-1|TRBD2|once
CASSPSGGAYNEQFF
TGTGCCAGCTCACCATCCGGGGGGGCCTACAATGAGCAGTTCTTC
>TRBV14|TRBJ1-2|TRBD1|NA
CASSATGTGIYGYTF
TGTGCCAGCAGTGCCACCGGGACAGGGATATATGGCTACACCTTC
>TRBV19|TRBJ2-7|NA|once
CASSRVASYEQYF
TGTGCCAGTAGTAGAGTCGCTTCCTACGAGCAGTACTTC
>TRBV18|TRBJ1-1|TRBD1|NA
CASSPQQGGAMNTEAFF
TGTGCCAGCTCACCACAACAGGGGGGTGCAATGAACACTGAAGCTTTCTTT
>TRBV7-3|TRBJ1-2|TRBD1|NA
CASSGTGTGYHYGYTF
TGTGCCAGCAGTGGGACCGGGACAGGGTATCACTATGGCTACACCTTC
>TRBV12-2|TRBJ2-3|NA|NA
CASRLEQKRFSDTQYF
TGTGCAAGTCGCTTAGAGCAGAAGAGGTTTTCAGATACGCAGTATTTT
>TRBV19|TRBJ2-2|NA|NA
CASSIDIILNTGELFF
TGTGCCAGTAGTATAGATATTATCCTGAACACCGGGGAGCTGTTTTTT
>TRBV24-1|TRBJ2-1|TRBD1|NA
CATSDPTGRGVNEQFF
TGTGCCACCAGTGATCCGACAGGGCGAGGTGTCAATGAGCAGTTCTTC
>TRBV5-4|TRBJ2-3|NA|NA
CASSFVPDSITDTQYF
TGTGCCAGCAGCTTCGTCCCGGACAGCATCACAGATACGCAGTATTTT
>TRBV5-1|TRBJ1-1|NA|NA
CASSPSGLNTEAFF
TGCGCCAGCTCCCCCTCAGGACTTAACACTGAAGCTTTCTTT
>TRBV27|TRBJ2-5|TRBD1|NA
CASSHLTGSQETQYF
TGTGCCAGCAGTCACCTGACAGGGTCTCAGGAGACCCAGTACTTC
>TRBV6-4|TRBJ2-3|TRBD2|NA
CASSDSASGPTDTQYF
TGTGCCAGCAGTGACTCGGCTAGCGGACCCACAGATACGCAGTATTTT
>TRBV3-1/TRBV3-2|TRBJ2-7|NA|NA
CASSYDSPYEQYF
TGTGCCAGCAGTTACGACAGCCCCTACGAGCAGTACTTC
>TRBV7-8|TRBJ2-7|TRBD1|few
CASSPDRGYEQYF
TGTGCCAGCAGCCCGGACAGGGGATACGAGCAGTACTTC
>TRBV7-3|TRBJ2-2|TRBD2|NA
CASSLWSSGSGTGELFF
TGTGCCAGCAGCTTATGGTCTAGCGGGTCGGGCACCGGGGAGCTGTTTTTT
>TRBV19|TRBJ2-5|NA|NA
CASSIGSRDPPYF
TGTGCCAGTAGTATAGGGTCGCGGGACCCCCCGTACTTC
>TRBV4-3|TRBJ2-1|NA|few
CASSQGRLMTSTLDEQFF
TGCGCCAGCAGCCAAGGCCGTCTAATGACTTCTACGCTAGATGAGCAGTTCTTC
>TRBV19|TRBJ1-5|TRBD1|NA
CGTGLYSNQPQHF
TGTGGGACAGGGTTATATAGCAATCAGCCCCAGCATTTT
>TRBV23-1|TRBJ2-2|TRBD2|NA
CASSQGLAAPNTGELFF
TGCGCCAGCAGTCAGGGACTAGCGGCCCCGAACACCGGGGAGCTGTTTTTT
>TRBV13|TRBJ1-2|TRBD1|once
CASSVLSGQGAYGYTF
TGTGCCAGCAGCGTACTGTCGGGACAGGGGGCTTATGGCTACACCTTC
>TRBV28|TRBJ2-7|TRBD1|NA
CASTRTGSSYEQYF
TGTGCCAGCACTAGGACAGGGTCGTCCTACGAGCAGTACTTC
>TRBV3-1/TRBV3-2|TRBJ2-1|TRBD1|NA
CASSRPGQNSYNEQFF
TGTGCCAGCAGCCGACCGGGACAGAACTCCTACAATGAGCAGTTCTTC
>TRBV7-3|TRBJ2-3|NA|NA
CASSSGRDTQYF
TGTGCCAGCAGCTCCGGTAGAGATACGCAGTATTTT
>TRBV5-1|TRBJ2-1|NA|few
CASSTEPGTLYNEQFF
TGCGCCAGCAGCACCGAGCCCGGGACATTATACAATGAGCAGTTCTTC
>TRBV2|TRBJ2-1|TRBD2|NA
CASQATSGGINEQFF
TGTGCCAGTCAGGCTACTAGCGGGGGGATCAATGAGCAGTTCTTC
>TRBV6-5|TRBJ1-5|TRBD1|once
CASRRTGGDNQPQHF
TGTGCCAGCAGACGAACAGGGGGCGACAATCAGCCCCAGCATTTT
>TRBV19|TRBJ1-4|NA|NA
CASSITFSTNEKLFF
TGTGCCAGTAGTATCACTTTCTCAACTAATGAAAAACTGTTTTTT